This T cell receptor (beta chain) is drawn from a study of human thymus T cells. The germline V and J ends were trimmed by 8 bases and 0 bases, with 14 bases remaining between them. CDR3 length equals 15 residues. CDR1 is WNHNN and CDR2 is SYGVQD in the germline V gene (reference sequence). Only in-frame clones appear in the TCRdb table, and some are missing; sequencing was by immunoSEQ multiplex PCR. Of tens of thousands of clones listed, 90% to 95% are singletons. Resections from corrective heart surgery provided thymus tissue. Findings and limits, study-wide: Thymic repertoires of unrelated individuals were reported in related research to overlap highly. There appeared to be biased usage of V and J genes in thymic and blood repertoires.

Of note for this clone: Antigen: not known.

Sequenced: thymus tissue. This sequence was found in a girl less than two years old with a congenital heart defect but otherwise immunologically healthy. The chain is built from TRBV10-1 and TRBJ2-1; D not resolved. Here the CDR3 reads CASVWIKSSYNEQFF. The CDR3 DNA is TGCGCCAGCGTATGGATCAAAAGCTCCTACAATGAGCAGTTCTTC.